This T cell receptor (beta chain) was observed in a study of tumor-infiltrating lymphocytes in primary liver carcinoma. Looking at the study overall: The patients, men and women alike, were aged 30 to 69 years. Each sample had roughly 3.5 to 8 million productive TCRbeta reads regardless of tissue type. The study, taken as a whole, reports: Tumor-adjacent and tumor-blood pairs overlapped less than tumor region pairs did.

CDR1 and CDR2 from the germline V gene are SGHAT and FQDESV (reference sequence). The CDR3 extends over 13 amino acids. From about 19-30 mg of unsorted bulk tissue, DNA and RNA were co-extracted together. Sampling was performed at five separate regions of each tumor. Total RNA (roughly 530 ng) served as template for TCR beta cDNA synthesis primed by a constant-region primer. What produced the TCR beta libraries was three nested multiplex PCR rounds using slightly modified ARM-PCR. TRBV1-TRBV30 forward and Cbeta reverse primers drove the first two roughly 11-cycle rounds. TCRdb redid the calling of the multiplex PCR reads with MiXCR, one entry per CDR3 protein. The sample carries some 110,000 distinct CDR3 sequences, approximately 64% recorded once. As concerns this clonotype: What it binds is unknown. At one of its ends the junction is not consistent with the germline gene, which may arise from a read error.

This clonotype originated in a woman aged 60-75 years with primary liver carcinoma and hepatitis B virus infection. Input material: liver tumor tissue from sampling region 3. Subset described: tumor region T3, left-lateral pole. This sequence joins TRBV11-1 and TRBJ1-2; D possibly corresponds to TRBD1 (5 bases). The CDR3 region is CASRRQMNYGFTF. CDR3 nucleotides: TGTGCCAGCAGGAGACAGATGAACTATGGCTTCACCTTC.